This TCR beta chain was found in a study of T-cell memory formation after mild COVID-19. CDR1 and CDR2 (germline): SNHLY, FYNNEI. Unmatched junction bases numbered 1, after V lost 6 bases and J lost 3 bases. This CDR3 has 13 amino acids. TCRdb used MiXCR to reprocess the 5' RACE reads, holding one entry per CDR3 protein. The sample records about 190,000 distinct CDR3 sequences, 15% to 20% being singletons. This clonotype was detected a few times. This may come from a read error, since a much larger clone is one base off. J is TRBJ2-7 and V is TRBV2, with 11 bases matching TRBD1. Sequencing input: PBMCs or a T cell subset sorted from them (not recorded which). The receptor was isolated from an adult woman who had mild COVID-19 (a few samples of this study predate the infection). Cell type and time point are not known. The CDR3 sequence is CASSGTGGYEQYF. The CDR3 region has the DNA TGTGCCAGCAGCGGGACAGGGGGCTACGAGCAGTACTTC.